Presented here are 19 T cell receptor beta chains from one specimen sequenced in a study of Ad26.COV2.S vaccination and SARS-CoV-2 variants. Profiled with immunoSEQ multiplex PCR; TCRdb holds only in-frame clones, not every one. The sample carries 350,000 to 450,000 clones, about 85% recorded once. Treatment noted: some 20 received Ad26.COV2.S at low or high dose, single or two shots; a few received placebo; per-sample allocation not given. Samples analyzed were those drawn on day 63 after the first vaccine or placebo injection. The input for sequencing was peripheral blood, taken in a trial of Ad26.COV2.S vaccine versus placebo. Receptor source: a person between 18 and 60 years old who received the Ad26.COV2.S COVID-19 vaccine or a placebo.

The rearrangement links TRBV15 to TRBJ1-5; D remains ambiguous. V lost 2 bases to trimming and J lost 6 bases, with 8 bases between them. This CDR3 has 13 residues. Per the germline V gene, CDR1 is LNHNV and CDR2 is YYDKDF (reference sequence). The CDR3 DNA sequence: TGTGCCACCAGCAGACTACTACTTCAGCCCCAGCATTTT. It specifies CATSRLLLQPQHF.

The V and J genes are TRBV30 and TRBJ1-2, with 7 bases lining up with TRBD1. The CDR3 contains 14 residues. V gave up 1 base and J gave up 4 bases; unmatched junction bases: 6. Per the germline V gene, CDR1 is GTSNPN and CDR2 is SVGIG (reference sequence). CDR3 DNA: TGTGCCTGGAGTGCGACAGGGACGCGCTATGGCTACACCTTC. Protein product: CAWSATGTRYGYTF. Using reference TRBV30 and TRBJ1-2 for the parts outside the CDR3, the full variable domain is SQTIHQWPATLVQPVGSPLSLECTVEGTSNPNLYWYRQAAGRGLQLLFYSVGIGQISSEVPQNLSASRPQDRQFILSSKKLLLSDSGFYLCAWSATGTRYGYTFGSGTRLTVV.

The chain joins TRBV15 to TRBJ1-6; 8 bases line up with TRBD1. V dropped 4 bases and J dropped 9; count of bases not matched to a gene: 5. This CDR3 is built from 14 residues. Per germline, CDR1 LNHNV and CDR2 YYDKDF (reference sequence). CDR3 residues: CATSTRQGLSPLHF. CDR3 nucleotides: TGTGCCACCAGCACCCGACAGGGGCTTTCACCCCTCCACTTT.

This chain connects TRBV5-1 to TRBJ1-6; TRBD1 agrees at 8 bases. Germline CDR1 reads SGHRS; CDR2 reads YFSETQ. This CDR3 is 15 amino acids long. V dropped 0 bases and J dropped 8; count of bases not matched to a gene: 4. CDR3 amino acids: CASSLVQGADSPLHF. CDR3 coding DNA: TGCGCCAGCAGCTTGGTTCAGGGGGCGGATTCACCCCTCCACTTT.

V gene TRBV11-2 combines with J gene TRBJ2-7; tentative D call: TRBD1 (5 bases). The V and J ends lost 0 bases and 2 bases respectively, with 8 bases between them. The germline CDR1 and CDR2 sequences are SGHAT and FQNNGV. The CDR3 sequence is 14 residues long. The CDR3 DNA is TGTGCCAGCAGCTTAGAAACAGGCGCCTACGAGCAGTACTTC. The encoded protein is CASSLETGAYEQYF.

CDR3 nucleotides: TGTGCCAGCAGTGCATCACGGGGGGGCCCCGATACGCAGTATTTT. Translating it yields CASSASRGGPDTQYF. The rearrangement joins TRBV25-1 to TRBJ2-3; 8 positions agree with TRBD2. CDR3 length: 15 amino acids. V gave up 4 bases and J gave up 6 bases; unmatched junction bases: 9. Germline V lookup: CDR1 MGHDK, CDR2 SYGVNS.

This clone was counted once. The V gene is TRBV6-6, the J gene TRBJ2-1; D unresolved. This CDR3 contains 13 residues. Per the germline V gene, CDR1 is MNHNY and CDR2 is SVGAGI (reference sequence). Trimming cost V 7 bases and J 6 bases, with 13 bases left between them. The CDR3 DNA sequence: TGTGCCAGCACCAGGATGGGTGGCAATGAGCAGTTCTTC. Residues: CASTRMGGNEQFF.

The chain combines TRBV9 with TRBJ2-1; D might be TRBD2 (5 bases). CDR3 length: 14 amino acids. Germline loops: CDR1 SGDLS, CDR2 YYNGEE. Trimming took off 4 bases at V and 8 bases at J, with 16 bases between the two ends. CDR3 loop: CASSHSGSAYEQFF. The CDR3 DNA reads as TGTGCCAGCAGCCACAGCGGAAGCGCGTATGAGCAGTTCTTC.

This rearrangement joins TRBV7-6 to TRBJ2-2; D remains unclear. The CDR3 loop spans 15 amino acids. Germline CDR1 SGHVS, CDR2 FNYEAQ. Trimming left V 3 bases short and J 6 bases short, with 14 bases between. CDR3 amino acids: CASSFDPTLPGELFF. In nucleotides, the CDR3 is TGTGCCAGCAGCTTCGATCCCACCCTTCCCGGGGAGCTGTTTTTT.

This chain links TRBV27 with TRBJ1-1, with D perhaps TRBD1 (5 bases). This CDR3 contains 16 residues. Germline V gene data show CDR1 as MNHEY and CDR2 as SMNVEV (reference sequence). The V and J ends lost 10 bases and 0 bases respectively, with 21 bases between them. For the CDR3, the DNA is TGTGCCACCTCGACAGACTCCAACGGCTTGAACACTGAAGCTTTCTTT. Encoded protein: CATSTDSNGLNTEAFF.

This clone was detected once. The chain links TRBV7-9 to TRBJ2-2, with unresolved D. CDR1 is SEHNR, CDR2 FQNEAQ, per germline (reference sequence). CDR3 length equals 14 residues. V was shortened by 8 bases and J by 1 base, with 11 bases between the two germline ends. CDR3 sequence reads: CASGGRWNTGELFF. As DNA, the CDR3 is TGTGCCAGCGGCGGACGTTGGAACACCGGGGAGCTGTTTTTT.

This clone was found many times. The chain has TRBV7-6 and TRBJ2-1; D is possibly TRBD2 (5 bases). Trimming stripped 2 bases from V and 6 bases from J, with 17 bases between. The germline V gene encodes CDR1 SGHVS and CDR2 FNYEAQ. This CDR3 has 16 amino acids. The CDR3 here is CASSLNFRRGGNEQFF. DNA of the CDR3: TGTGCCAGCAGCTTAAATTTCAGGCGTGGAGGCAATGAGCAGTTCTTC.

The chain recombines TRBV19 with TRBJ1-6; D gene unclear. The CDR3 is made up of 14 amino acids. Germline V gene lookup returns CDR1 LNHDA and CDR2 SQIVND (reference sequence). V lost 6 bases, J lost 5 bases, and 11 bases lay in between. As DNA, the CDR3 is TGTGCCAGTAGGGCAGTTCAGGATAATTCACCCCTCCACTTT. Its translation is CASRAVQDNSPLHF.

The rearrangement uses TRBV3-1 (or the pseudogene TRBV3-2) and TRBJ2-5, with TRBD2 matching 10 bases. This CDR3 region has 19 residues. Per germline, CDR1 LGHDT and CDR2 YNNKEL (reference sequence). V was clipped by 0 bases and J by 3 bases; unmatched bases: 13. CDR3 sequence reads: CASSQDPRRAAGGKETQYF. CDR3 in DNA: TGTGCCAGCAGCCAAGATCCACGGCGGGCAGCGGGAGGGAAAGAGACCCAGTACTTC.

This clone was seen a handful of times. The chain recombines TRBV19 with TRBJ2-5; TRBD2 matches 8 bases. This CDR3 has 14 residues. V was clipped by 3 bases and J by 4 bases; unmatched bases: 4. Germline-derived CDR1 and CDR2 are LNHDA and SQIVND (reference sequence). The CDR3 nucleotides are TGTGCCAGTAGTATCTCGGGAGGGCGAGAGACCCAGTACTTC. This gives the protein CASSISGGRETQYF. The full variable domain, its missing parts supplied by reference TRBV19 and TRBJ2-5, is DGGITQSPKYLFRKEGQNVTLSCEQNLNHDAMYWYRQDPGQGLRLIYYSQIVNDFQKGDIAEGYSVSREKKESFPLTVTSAQKNPTAFYLCASSISGGRETQYFGPGTRLLVL.

The chain combines TRBV10-1 with TRBJ2-7; D is uncertain. Germline assignment: CDR1 WNHNN and CDR2 SYGVQD (reference sequence). V lost 3 bases to trimming and J lost 5 bases, with 11 bases between them. The CDR3 covers 13 residues. The CDR3 region is CASSDLSSHEQYF. The CDR3 nucleotides read TGCGCCAGCAGTGATTTAAGCTCACACGAGCAGTACTTC.

This chain joins TRBV15 and TRBJ2-3; D is perhaps TRBD1 or TRBD2 (5 bases each). The CDR3 has 14 residues. Germline V gene lookup returns CDR1 LNHNV and CDR2 YYDKDF (reference sequence). Trimming left V 1 base short and J 7 bases short, with 12 bases between. CDR3: CATSRAGAVYTQYF. The CDR3 DNA reads as TGTGCCACCAGCAGAGCCGGGGCCGTATATACGCAGTATTTT.

This CDR3 reads CASSPVPAGTVPRDTQYF. Here the CDR3 DNA reads TGTGCCAGCAGCCCAGTCCCGGCGGGGACAGTGCCCCGGGATACGCAGTATTTT. The chain joins TRBV7-6 to TRBJ2-3, with D tentatively TRBD1 (7 bases). Trimming left V 5 bases short and J 6 bases short, with 27 bases between. The CDR3 loop spans 18 amino acids. Germline assignment: CDR1 SGHVS and CDR2 FNYEAQ.

The chain has TRBV3-1 (or the pseudogene TRBV3-2) and TRBJ2-7; D unclear. The V gene's germline CDR1 is LGHDT and CDR2 YNNKEL (reference sequence). The CDR3 sequence is 11 residues long. V gave up 3 bases and J gave up 6 bases, with 6 bases separating them. CDR3 coding DNA: TGTGCCAGCAGCCACCCCACCGAGCAGTACTTC. It specifies CASSHPTEQYF.